These T cell receptor beta chains were read from a single sample in a study of CD4 T cells in relation to SARS-CoV-2 and coronaviruses. Sequencing used immunoSEQ multiplex PCR; TCRdb keeps in-frame clones, though not all of them. In the table there are about 23,000 clones, roughly four fifths of which are singletons. For these TCRs, the target antigens are not known. The sample comprised CD4+ T cells from PBMCs, cultured in vitro. These receptor sequences come from a human donor in good health. Both conserved end residues are part of each CDR3. Fields, in order: V gene, D gene, clone size, J gene, CDR3 DNA, CDR3 protein. A D gene is named only where the DNA matches it firmly. A clone size is listed for some rows: how often the clone was seen (once, few, many), or a class if it is expanded.

V: TRBV5-1
D: -
size: -
J: TRBJ2-5
DNA: TGCGCCAGCAGCTCCGGGTGGTACCAAGAGACCCAGTACTTC
CDR3: CASSSGWYQETQYF

V: TRBV2
D: TRBD2
size: -
J: TRBJ2-2
DNA: TGTGCCAGCAGTGAAGCGGGCGGGAGGGATACCGGGGAGCTGTTTTTT
CDR3: CASSEAGGRDTGELFF

V: TRBV5-1
D: TRBD1
size: -
J: TRBJ2-2
DNA: TGCGCCAGCAGCTTGGATGGACAGGGGAACACCGGGGAGCTGTTTTTT
CDR3: CASSLDGQGNTGELFF

V: TRBV19
D: TRBD1
size: -
J: TRBJ2-7
DNA: TGTGCCAGTACCGAGACAGGGAAAACCTACGAGCAGTACTTC
CDR3: CASTETGKTYEQYF

V: TRBV12-5
D: TRBD1
size: few
J: TRBJ2-7
DNA: TGTGCTAGTGGTTTAGGACAGGGGAGCGGCGAGCAGTACTTC
CDR3: CASGLGQGSGEQYF

V: TRBV3-1/TRBV3-2
D: -
size: -
J: TRBJ1-1
DNA: TGTGCCAGCAGCCAAGGGGAGGGGACTGAAGCTTTCTTT
CDR3: CASSQGEGTEAFF

V: TRBV19
D: -
size: -
J: TRBJ1-5
DNA: TGTGCCAGTAGTTCCATACAGGGACAAGGGAATCAGCCCCAGCATTTT
CDR3: CASSSIQGQGNQPQHF

V: TRBV16
D: TRBD2
size: -
J: TRBJ2-1
DNA: TGTGCCAGCAGCCAGTTATCAGTGGAGAGACTAGCGGGAGAGGAGGGGGGGGATGAGCAGTTCTTC
CDR3: CASSQLSVERLAGEEGGDEQFF

V: TRBV5-4
D: TRBD2
size: -
J: TRBJ2-7
DNA: TGTGCCAGCAGCCGACCACTAGCGGGAGGGATCGAGCAGTACTTC
CDR3: CASSRPLAGGIEQYF

V: TRBV10-3
D: -
size: -
J: TRBJ2-7
DNA: TGTGCCATCAGTGAGTCGTCGTCTAGCGTCGAGCAGTACTTC
CDR3: CAISESSSSVEQYF

V: TRBV30
D: -
size: -
J: TRBJ1-3
DNA: TGTGCCTGCCCAGGAAGGGGTACTGGAAACACCATATATTTT
CDR3: CACPGRGTGNTIYF

V: TRBV7-8
D: TRBD1
size: -
J: TRBJ2-7
DNA: TGTGCCAGCAGCACCGGGACAGGGGTGCGGAACGAGCAGTACTTC
CDR3: CASSTGTGVRNEQYF

V: TRBV12-3/TRBV12-4
D: -
size: -
J: TRBJ1-2
DNA: TGTGCCAGCAGAGGACAACCTAACTATGGCTACACCTTC
CDR3: CASRGQPNYGYTF

V: TRBV12-3/TRBV12-4
D: -
size: -
J: TRBJ1-2
DNA: TGTGCCAGCAGTTTTGGTATGGGTGGCTACACCTTC
CDR3: CASSFGMGGYTF

V: TRBV9
D: TRBD1
size: -
J: TRBJ1-3
DNA: TGTGCCAGCAGCGCAGGGACAGGGGGTTCTGGAAACACCATATATTTT
CDR3: CASSAGTGGSGNTIYF

V: TRBV2
D: -
size: -
J: TRBJ1-1
DNA: TGTGCCAGCGGGTGGAGGGCGGGTGAAGCTTTCTTT
CDR3: CASGWRAGEAFF

V: TRBV11-2
D: TRBD1
size: -
J: TRBJ2-2
DNA: TGTGCCAGCAGCCTCCGACAGGGGGAGAACACCGGGGAGCTGTTTTTT
CDR3: CASSLRQGENTGELFF